A single sample gave rise to the 15 T cell receptor beta chains below, sequenced in a study of regulatory T cells in long-lasting Graves disease. Building of the TCR beta libraries involved iRepertoire HTBI primers and Arm-PCR of CDR3 regions. TCRdb ran MiXCR on the multiplex PCR reads and lists one entry per CDR3 protein. The sample lists roughly 440,000 distinct CDR3 sequences, around 17% occurring once. Time point indicated: newly diagnosed GD, antithyroid drugs for less than 3 months. Generation of the TCR library employed RNA extracted from PBMCs. These data were likewise used in another study, on T cells in Graves' hyperthyroidism and ophthalmopathy.

The sample here was peripheral blood mononuclear cells (PBMCs), taken at new diagnosis, from a patient treated with antithyroid drugs. Every receptor here comes from a woman between 18 and 29 years old with Graves disease.

V is TRBV5-8 and J is TRBJ2-1; D is uncertain. Trimming removed 6 bases at V and 4 bases at J, with 23 bases between. The V gene's germline CDR1 is SGHTS and CDR2 YDEGEE. CDR3 length: 17 residues. This CDR3 reads CASIRPTGPPGYNEQFF. In DNA, the CDR3 is TGTGCCAGCATCAGACCGACCGGGCCACCCGGGTACAATGAGCAGTTCTTC.

This clonotype was picked up a small number of times. The chain joins TRBV6-1 to TRBJ1-6; no clear D gene. The germline V gene has CDR1 MNHNS and CDR2 SASEGT. V lost 7 bases to trimming and J lost 8 bases, with 12 bases between them. The CDR3 extends over 13 amino acids. The CDR3 is CASTLLLYSPLHF. The CDR3 nucleotides are TGTGCCAGCACCTTGCTTCTATATTCACCCCTCCACTTT.

The DNA for the CDR3 is TGCGCCAGCAGCCAAGTTTCGGGCTTGAGCTTCTCCTACAATGAGCAGTTCTTC. This gives the protein CASSQVSGLSFSYNEQFF. The gene calls are TRBV4-3 and TRBJ2-1; D is uncertain. Germline-derived CDR1 and CDR2 are LGHNA and YSLEER. The CDR3 is 18 amino acids. Deletions cut 1 base from V and 0 bases from J, with 16 bases between.

This clonotype came up many times. The chain employs TRBV5-1 and TRBJ2-3; weak D call: TRBD2 (5 bases). The CDR3 length is 12 residues. The germline V gene has CDR1 SGHRS and CDR2 YFSETQ. V shed 5 bases and J shed 3 bases, with 7 bases lying between them. CDR3 in DNA: TGCGCCAGCAGTACGGGAACAGATACGCAGTATTTT. Its translation is CASSTGTDTQYF.

Ten or more counts support this clonotype. The gene calls are TRBV29-1 and TRBJ2-1; D perhaps matches TRBD2 (6 bases). V lost 4 bases, J lost 2 bases, and 12 bases lay in between. The CDR3 is made up of 14 amino acids. CDR1 is SQVTM and CDR2 is ANQGSEA in the germline V gene. CDR3 nucleotides: TGCAGCGTTGCGGGACTCAACGCCTACAATGAGCAGTTCTTC. Its protein is CSVAGLNAYNEQFF.

V is TRBV5-1 and J is TRBJ2-5; D is undetermined. Germline loops: CDR1 SGHRS, CDR2 YFSETQ. Trimming left V 4 bases short and J 5 bases short, with 15 bases between. The CDR3 is made up of 14 amino acids. CDR3 protein: CASSTTATEETQYF. The CDR3 bases are TGCGCCAGCAGCACCACCGCGACGGAGGAGACCCAGTACTTC.

In its sample, this clonotype was seen a few times. One junction end disagrees with the germline gene, perhaps due to a read error. The chain couples TRBV5-1 to TRBJ1-5; weak D call: TRBD1 (6 bases). Per germline, CDR1 SGHRS and CDR2 YFSETQ. The CDR3 is 15 amino acids. The CDR3 coding sequence is TGCGCCAGCAGTTTGGAGGGGACACCGAATCAGCCCCAGCATTTT. Its protein product is CASSLEGTPNQPQHF.

This clonotype was counted between two and nine times. This CDR3 is CASSLTPSDTQYF. In DNA, the CDR3 is TGTGCCAGCAGCTTGACCCCCTCAGATACGCAGTATTTT. This chain links TRBV7-3 with TRBJ2-3, with D unclear. The germline V gene has CDR1 SGHTA and CDR2 FQGTGA. The V and J ends lost 3 bases and 4 bases respectively, with 8 bases between them. The CDR3 contains 13 residues.

V gene TRBV2 combines with J gene TRBJ2-5; TRBD1 matches 7 bases. The CDR3 covers 15 residues. Germline V gives CDR1 SNHLY, CDR2 FYNNEI. The trim removed 0 bases at V and 1 base at J, leaving 2 bases unmatched. CDR3 sequence (DNA): TGTGCCAGCAGTGAAGCCGGGACAGCCCAAGAGACCCAGTACTTC. Translated: CASSEAGTAQETQYF.

This chain joins TRBV10-3 and TRBJ1-6, with D maybe TRBD1 (5 bases). V was trimmed by 5 bases and J by 7 bases, leaving 21 bases between them. The CDR3 is made up of 17 amino acids. CDR1 ENHRY and CDR2 SYGVKD come from the germline V gene. The CDR3 here is CAISKAGGTAPNSPLHF. As DNA, the CDR3 is TGTGCCATCAGTAAGGCGGGAGGGACCGCACCCAATTCACCCCTCCACTTT.

The chain uses TRBV4-1 and TRBJ2-6; TRBD1 aligns across 9 bases. The ends lost 1 base at V and 0 bases at J; junction bases unmatched: 7. Germline CDR1 and CDR2: MGHRA and YSYEKL. This CDR3 region has 19 residues. The CDR3 nucleotides are TGCGCCAGCAGCCAAGTGCCGGGACAGGGCCCCTCTGGGGCCAACGTCCTGACTTTC. Translating gives CASSQVPGQGPSGANVLTF.

This clonotype has just a few counts. The chain uses TRBV2 and TRBJ2-1, with D possibly TRBD2 on 5 matching bases. Germline CDR1 and CDR2: SNHLY and FYNNEI. V dropped 6 bases and J dropped 5 bases, with 11 bases sitting between them. The CDR3 covers 13 residues. DNA for the CDR3: TGTGCCAGCAGGAGCGGACGACACAATGAGCAGTTCTTC. It encodes CASRSGRHNEQFF.

This clonotype was found a few times. J is TRBJ2-7 and V is TRBV2, with D perhaps matching TRBD1 (6 bases). Trimming cost V 2 bases and J 2 bases, with 16 bases left between them. The CDR3 has 16 residues. The germline V gene has CDR1 SNHLY and CDR2 FYNNEI. CDR3 sequence: CASSEPASRDTYEQYF. In DNA, the CDR3 is TGTGCCAGCAGTGAACCGGCCTCCCGGGACACCTACGAGCAGTACTTC.

Only a few counts were recorded for this clonotype. The chain links TRBV12-5 to TRBJ2-1, with a weak D call TRBD2 (7 bases). V was trimmed by 1 base and J by 9 bases, leaving 25 bases between them. The germline CDR1 and CDR2 sequences are LGHNT and FRNRAP. CDR3 length: 18 amino acids. This CDR3 is CASGLALGGAGRWVEQFF. CDR3 in DNA: TGTGCTAGTGGTTTGGCACTGGGGGGGGCAGGGAGGTGGGTTGAGCAGTTCTTC.

There are many counts of this clonotype. J is TRBJ2-3 and V is TRBV2; 7 nucleotides agree with TRBD2. This CDR3 has 16 amino acids. V shed 6 bases, J shed 0 bases, and the junction held 9 bases outside the gene matches. Germline values: CDR1 SNHLY, CDR2 FYNNEI. The CDR3 DNA reads as TGTGCCAGCAGCAGACGAGCGGGGTGGAGCACAGATACGCAGTATTTT. Its translation is CASSRRAGWSTDTQYF.